A selection of T cell receptor beta chains follows, all from one sample in a study of OX40 agonist ivuxolimab in advanced cancers. Measured with immunoSEQ multiplex PCR; TCRdb has only the in-frame clones, and not every one. The table includes approximately 38,000 clones, approximately 83% detected once. Sample: CD4+ or CD8+ T cells sorted from blood, taken in a trial of the OX40 agonist ivuxolimab. The source is an adult with an advanced solid tumor such as melanoma, head and neck, liver or kidney cancer. Both conserved end residues are part of each CDR3.

v_call cdr3_aa
TRBV5-1 CASSPRDRENGELFF
TRBV5-8 CASSTRDLTNYNEQFF
TRBV6-6 CASSLGRATNEKLFF
TRBV27 CASSTVAGGKLYNEQFF
TRBV6-1 CASNSALEVEQFF
TRBV7-3 CASSPIVSSGANVLTF
TRBV6-5 CASSYAPGYEQYF
TRBV9 CASSPRGPTQETQYF
TRBV27 CASSYTTGELFF
TRBV19 CASSNALGDYNEQFF
TRBV27 CASSFGQGLYEQYF
TRBV5-6 CASSIGIQPQHF
TRBV27 CASSLSAYNEQFF
TRBV29-1 CSVEDVGKLFF
TRBV10-1 CASSEVAGAYEQYF
TRBV13 CASSKQGFKDEQYF
TRBV7-9 CASSLAEGLGKNIQYF
TRBV27 CASSLSGGAYNEQFF
TRBV27 CASSFIGDTQYF
TRBV27 CASNSGTSPADTQYF
TRBV2 CASGGGSNTGELFF
TRBV28 CASSLHTALGYNEQFF
TRBV5-6 CASSPENGGWAEQFF
TRBV15 CATSRVGGSTDTQYF
TRBV27 CASSFASGRSEQYF
TRBV9 CASSVLSGGAGADTQYF
TRBV30 CAWTTGLGTGELFF
TRBV5-1 CASDFGTGVGGYTF
TRBV5-6 CASSLNYGYTF
TRBV7-9 CASSFTDSHYEQYF
TRBV7-8 CASSTETGRFYEQYF